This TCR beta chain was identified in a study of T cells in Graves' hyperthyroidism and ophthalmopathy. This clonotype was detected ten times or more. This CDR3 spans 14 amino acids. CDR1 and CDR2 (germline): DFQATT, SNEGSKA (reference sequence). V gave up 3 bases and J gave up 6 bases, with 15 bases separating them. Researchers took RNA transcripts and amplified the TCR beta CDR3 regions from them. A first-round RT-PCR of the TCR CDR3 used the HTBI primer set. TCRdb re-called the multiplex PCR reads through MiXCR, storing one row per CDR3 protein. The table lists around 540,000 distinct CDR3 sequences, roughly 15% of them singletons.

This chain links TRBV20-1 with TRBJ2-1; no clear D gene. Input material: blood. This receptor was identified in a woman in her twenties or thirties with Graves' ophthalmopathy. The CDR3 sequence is CSARATLLGNEQFF. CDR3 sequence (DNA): TGCAGTGCTAGGGCGACCCTTTTAGGCAATGAGCAGTTCTTC.